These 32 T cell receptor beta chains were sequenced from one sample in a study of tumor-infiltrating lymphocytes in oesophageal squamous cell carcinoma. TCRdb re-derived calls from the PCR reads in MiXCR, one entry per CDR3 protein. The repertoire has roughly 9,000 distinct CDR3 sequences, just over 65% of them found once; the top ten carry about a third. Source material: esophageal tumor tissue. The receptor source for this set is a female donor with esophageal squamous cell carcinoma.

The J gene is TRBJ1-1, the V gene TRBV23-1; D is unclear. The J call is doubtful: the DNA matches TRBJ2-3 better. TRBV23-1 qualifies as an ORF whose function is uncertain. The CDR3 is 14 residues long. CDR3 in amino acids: CASSQGLGTDTQYF. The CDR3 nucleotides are TGCGCCAGCAGTCAAGGTTTGGGCACAGATACGCAGTATTTT.

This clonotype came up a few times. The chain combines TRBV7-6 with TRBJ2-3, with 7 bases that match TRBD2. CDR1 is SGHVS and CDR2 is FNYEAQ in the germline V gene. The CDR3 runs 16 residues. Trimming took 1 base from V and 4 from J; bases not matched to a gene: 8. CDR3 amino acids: CASSLVVGTKADTQYF. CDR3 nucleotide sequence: TGTGCCAGCAGCTTAGTTGTAGGGACTAAGGCAGATACGCAGTATTTT.

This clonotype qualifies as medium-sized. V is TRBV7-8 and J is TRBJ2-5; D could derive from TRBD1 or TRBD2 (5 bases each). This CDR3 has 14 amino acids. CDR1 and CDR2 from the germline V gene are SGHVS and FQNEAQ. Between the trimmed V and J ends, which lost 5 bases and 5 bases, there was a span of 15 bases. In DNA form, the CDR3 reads TGTGCCAGCAGCCCCGGGACCGGAAGGGAGACCCAGTACTTC. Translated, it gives CASSPGTGRETQYF.

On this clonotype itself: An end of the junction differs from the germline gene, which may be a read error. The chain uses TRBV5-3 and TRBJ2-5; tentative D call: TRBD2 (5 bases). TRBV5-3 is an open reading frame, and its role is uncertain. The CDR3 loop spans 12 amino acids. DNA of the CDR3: TGTGCCAGCAGCTTAGACTACAAGACCCAGTACTTC. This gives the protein CASSLDYKTQYF.

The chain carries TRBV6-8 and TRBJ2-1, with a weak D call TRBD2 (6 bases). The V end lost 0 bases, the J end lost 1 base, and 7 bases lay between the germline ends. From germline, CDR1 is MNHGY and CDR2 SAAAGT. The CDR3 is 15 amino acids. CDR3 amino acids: CASSYSGGSYNEQFF. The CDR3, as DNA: TGTGCCAGCAGTTACTCGGGGGGTTCCTACAATGAGCAGTTCTTC.

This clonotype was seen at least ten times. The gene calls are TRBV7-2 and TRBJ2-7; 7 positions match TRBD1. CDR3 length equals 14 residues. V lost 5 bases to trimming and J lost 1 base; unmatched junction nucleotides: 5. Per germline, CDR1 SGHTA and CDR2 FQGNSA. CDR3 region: CASSTDRQSYEQYF. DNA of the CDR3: TGTGCCAGCAGCACGGACAGGCAATCCTACGAGCAGTACTTC.

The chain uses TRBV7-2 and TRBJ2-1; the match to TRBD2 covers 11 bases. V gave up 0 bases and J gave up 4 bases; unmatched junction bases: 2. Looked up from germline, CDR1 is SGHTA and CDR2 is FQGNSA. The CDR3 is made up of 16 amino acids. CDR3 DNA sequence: TGTGCCAGCAGCTTAGCCGGGACTAGCGGATACAATGAGCAGTTCTTC. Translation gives CASSLAGTSGYNEQFF.

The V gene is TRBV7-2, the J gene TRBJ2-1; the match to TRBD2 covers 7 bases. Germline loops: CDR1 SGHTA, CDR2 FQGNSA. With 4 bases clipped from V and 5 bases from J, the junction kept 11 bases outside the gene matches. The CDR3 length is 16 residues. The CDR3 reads CASSWRLASNHNEQFF. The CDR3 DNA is TGTGCCAGCAGCTGGCGACTAGCAAGTAATCACAATGAGCAGTTCTTC.

Written as DNA, the CDR3 is TGTGCCAGCAGCTATATTAGCGGGAGTTACGAGCAGTACTTC. It specifies CASSYISGSYEQYF. The chain joins TRBV7-2 to TRBJ2-1; 9 bases fit TRBD2. The J call may be in error: the DNA end matches TRBJ2-7 better. This CDR3 contains 14 residues. From germline, CDR1 is SGHTA and CDR2 FQGNSA.

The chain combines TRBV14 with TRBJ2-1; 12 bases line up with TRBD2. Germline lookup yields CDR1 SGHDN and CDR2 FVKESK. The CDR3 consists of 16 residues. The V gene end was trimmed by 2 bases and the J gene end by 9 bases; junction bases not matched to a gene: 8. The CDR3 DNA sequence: TGTGCCAGCAGCCAACTCCTAGCGGGAGGGCGAGGTGAGCAGTTCTTC. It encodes CASSQLLAGGRGEQFF.

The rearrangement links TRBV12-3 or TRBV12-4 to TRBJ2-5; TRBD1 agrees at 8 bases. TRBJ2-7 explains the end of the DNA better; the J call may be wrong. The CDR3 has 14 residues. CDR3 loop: CASSTGTGTYEQYF. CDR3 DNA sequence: TGTGCCAGCAGTACCGGGACAGGCACCTACGAGCAGTACTTC.

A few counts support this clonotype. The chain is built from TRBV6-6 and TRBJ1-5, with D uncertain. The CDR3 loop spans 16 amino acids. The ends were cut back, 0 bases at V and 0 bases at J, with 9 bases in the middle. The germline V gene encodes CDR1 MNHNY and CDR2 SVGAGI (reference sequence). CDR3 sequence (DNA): TGTGCCAGCAGTTACTCAGAGTTTAATAGCAATCAGCCCCAGCATTTT. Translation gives CASSYSEFNSNQPQHF.

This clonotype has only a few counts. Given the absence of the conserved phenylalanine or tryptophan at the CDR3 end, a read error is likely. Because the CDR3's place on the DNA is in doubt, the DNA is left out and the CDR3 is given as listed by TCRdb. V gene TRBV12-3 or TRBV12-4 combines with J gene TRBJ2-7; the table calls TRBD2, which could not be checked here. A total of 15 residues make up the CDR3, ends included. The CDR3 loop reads CASSKNSGYEQYFGN.

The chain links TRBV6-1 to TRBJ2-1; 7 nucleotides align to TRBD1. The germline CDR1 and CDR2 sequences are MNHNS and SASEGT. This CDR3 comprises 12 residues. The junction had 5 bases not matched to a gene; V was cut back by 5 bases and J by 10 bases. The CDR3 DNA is TGTGCCAGCAGTTCCCAGGGGGACGAGCAGTTCTTC. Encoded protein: CASSSQGDEQFF.

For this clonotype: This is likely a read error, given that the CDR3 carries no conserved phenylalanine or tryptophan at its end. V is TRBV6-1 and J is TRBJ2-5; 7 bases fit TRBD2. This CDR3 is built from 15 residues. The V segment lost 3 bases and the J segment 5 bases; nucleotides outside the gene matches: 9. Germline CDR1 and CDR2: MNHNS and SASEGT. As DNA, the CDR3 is TGTGCCAGCAGTGACCCCTGGGGGGGGAAGGAGACCCAGTACTTA. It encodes CASSDPWGGKETQYL.

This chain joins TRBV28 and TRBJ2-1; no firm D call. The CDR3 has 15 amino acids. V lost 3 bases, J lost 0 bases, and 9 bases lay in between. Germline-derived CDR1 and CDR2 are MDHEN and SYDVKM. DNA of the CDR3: TGTGCCAGCAGTTTCCTAGGTCCCTCCTACAATGAGCAGTTCTTC. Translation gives CASSFLGPSYNEQFF.

This CDR3 reads CASSLQTSGSNTGELFF. The CDR3, as DNA: TGTGCCAGCAGCCTCCAGACTAGCGGGAGTAACACCGGGGAGCTGTTTTTT. V and J are TRBV7-9 and TRBJ2-2, with 12 nucleotides matching TRBD2. The CDR3 runs to 17 residues. The ends lost 5 bases at V and 2 bases at J; junction bases unmatched: 6. Germline V CDR1 and CDR2: SEHNR, FQNEAQ (reference sequence).

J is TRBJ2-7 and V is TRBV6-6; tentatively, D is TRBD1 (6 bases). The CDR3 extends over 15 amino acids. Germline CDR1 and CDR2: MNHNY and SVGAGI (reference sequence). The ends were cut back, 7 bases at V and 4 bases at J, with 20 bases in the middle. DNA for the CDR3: TGTGCCAGCACCCACATTACAGGGTTCTCGTACGAGCAGTACTTC. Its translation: CASTHITGFSYEQYF.

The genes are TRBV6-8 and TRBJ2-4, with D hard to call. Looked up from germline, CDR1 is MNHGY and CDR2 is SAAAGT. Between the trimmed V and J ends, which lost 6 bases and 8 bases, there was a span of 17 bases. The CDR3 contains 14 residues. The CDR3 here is CASSLTSLEDIQYF. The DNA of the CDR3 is TGTGCCAGCAGCCTGACGTCCCTTGAGGACATTCAGTACTTC.

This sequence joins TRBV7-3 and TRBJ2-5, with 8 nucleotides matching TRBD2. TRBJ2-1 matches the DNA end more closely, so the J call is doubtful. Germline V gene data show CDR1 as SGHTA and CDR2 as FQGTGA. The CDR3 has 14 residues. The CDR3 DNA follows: TGTGCCAGCAGCTTAGGGACTAGCTACAATGAGCAGTTCTTC. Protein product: CASSLGTSYNEQFF.

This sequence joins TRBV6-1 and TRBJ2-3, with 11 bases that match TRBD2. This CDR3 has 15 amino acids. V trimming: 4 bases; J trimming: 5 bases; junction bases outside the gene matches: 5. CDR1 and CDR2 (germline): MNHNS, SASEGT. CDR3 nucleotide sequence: TGTGCCAGCAGTGCTATAGCGGGGGGGGGAGATACGCAGTATTTT. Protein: CASSAIAGGGDTQYF.

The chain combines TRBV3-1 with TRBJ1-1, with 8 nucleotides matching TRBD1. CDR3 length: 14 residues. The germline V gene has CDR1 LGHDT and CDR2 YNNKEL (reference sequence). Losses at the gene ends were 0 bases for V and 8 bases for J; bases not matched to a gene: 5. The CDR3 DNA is TGTGCCAGCAGCCAAGACTTGGCAGGGGGCGAAGCTTTCTTT. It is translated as CASSQDLAGGEAFF.

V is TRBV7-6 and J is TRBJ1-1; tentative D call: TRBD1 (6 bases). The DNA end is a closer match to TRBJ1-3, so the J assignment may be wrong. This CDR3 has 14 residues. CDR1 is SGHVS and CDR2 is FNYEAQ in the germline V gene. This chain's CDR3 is CASSLRAGVDTIYF. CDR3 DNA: TGTGCCAGCAGCTTACGGGCAGGGGTGGACACCATATATTTT.

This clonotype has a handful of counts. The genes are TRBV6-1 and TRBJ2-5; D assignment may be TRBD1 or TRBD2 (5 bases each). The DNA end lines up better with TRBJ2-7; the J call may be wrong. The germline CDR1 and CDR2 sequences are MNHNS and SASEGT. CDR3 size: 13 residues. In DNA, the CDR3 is TGTGCCAGCAGAAAACGGGACGGCTACGAGCAGTACTTC. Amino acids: CASRKRDGYEQYF.

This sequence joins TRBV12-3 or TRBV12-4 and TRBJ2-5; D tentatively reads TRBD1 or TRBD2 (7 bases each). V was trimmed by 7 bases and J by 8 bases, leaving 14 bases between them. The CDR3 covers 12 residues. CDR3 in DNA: TGTGCCAGCAACTGGGAGGGGGCAACCCAGTACTTC. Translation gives CASNWEGATQYF.

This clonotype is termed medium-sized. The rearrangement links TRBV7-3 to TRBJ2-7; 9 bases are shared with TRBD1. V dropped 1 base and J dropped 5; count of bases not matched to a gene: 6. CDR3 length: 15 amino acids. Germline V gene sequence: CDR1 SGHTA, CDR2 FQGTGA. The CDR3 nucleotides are TGTGCCAGCAGCTTAAACTGGGGACAGGGAAACGAGCAGTACTTC. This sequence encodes CASSLNWGQGNEQYF.

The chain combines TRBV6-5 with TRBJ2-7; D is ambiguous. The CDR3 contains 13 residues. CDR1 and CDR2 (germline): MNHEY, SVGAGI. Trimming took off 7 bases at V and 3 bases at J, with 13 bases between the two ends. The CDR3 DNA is TGTGCCAGCATAGGTGGATCCCTCTACGAGCAGTACTTC. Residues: CASIGGSLYEQYF.

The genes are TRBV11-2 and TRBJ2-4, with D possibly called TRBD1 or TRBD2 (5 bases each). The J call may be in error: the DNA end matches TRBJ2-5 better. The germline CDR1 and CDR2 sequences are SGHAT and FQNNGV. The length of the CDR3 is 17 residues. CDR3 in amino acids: CASSLDRQGAREETQYF. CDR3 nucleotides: TGTGCCAGCAGCTTAGATCGCCAGGGAGCAAGAGAGGAGACCCAGTACTTC.

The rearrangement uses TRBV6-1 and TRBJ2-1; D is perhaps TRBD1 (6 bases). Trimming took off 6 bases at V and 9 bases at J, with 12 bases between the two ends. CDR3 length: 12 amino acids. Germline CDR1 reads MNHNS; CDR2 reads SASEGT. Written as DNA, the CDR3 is TGTGCCAGCAGCAGGACAGAGCTTGAGCAGTTCTTC. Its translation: CASSRTELEQFF.

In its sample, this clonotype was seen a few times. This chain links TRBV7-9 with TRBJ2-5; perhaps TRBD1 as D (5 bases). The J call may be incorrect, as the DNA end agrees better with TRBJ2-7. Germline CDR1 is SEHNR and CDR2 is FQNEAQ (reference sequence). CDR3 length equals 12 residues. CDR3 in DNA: TGTGCCAGCAGTCTTAGGGGTGCCGAGCAGTACTTC. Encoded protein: CASSLRGAEQYF.

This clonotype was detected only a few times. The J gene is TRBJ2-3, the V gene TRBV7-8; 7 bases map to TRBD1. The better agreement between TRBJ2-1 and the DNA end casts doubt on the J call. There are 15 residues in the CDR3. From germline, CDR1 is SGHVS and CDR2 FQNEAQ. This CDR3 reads CASSLRGQLLNEQFF. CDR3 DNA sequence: TGTGCCAGCAGCTTAAGGGGACAGCTTTTAAATGAGCAGTTCTTC.

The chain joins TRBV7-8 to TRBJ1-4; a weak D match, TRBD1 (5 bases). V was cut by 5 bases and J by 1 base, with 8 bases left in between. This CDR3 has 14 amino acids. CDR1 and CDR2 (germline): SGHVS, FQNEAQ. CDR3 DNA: TGTGCCAGCAGCGAAGGGGTAACTAATGAAAAACTGTTTTTT. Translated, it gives CASSEGVTNEKLFF.